Included here is one TCR beta chain sequence, with context. The antigen is unknown. The sample belongs to a study of cytomegalovirus exposure and HLA in healthy donors. On the study more broadly: The approximately 100 million unique TCR beta sequences, from about 190 million T cells, were found by an earlier analysis. The study, taken as a whole, reports: CMV antigen specificity of a few CMV-associated chains was confirmed in vitro.

Germline CDR1 and CDR2: MNHEY and SMNVEV (reference sequence). V was pared by 5 bases and J by 0 bases, with 8 bases between. The CDR3 is made up of 15 amino acids. The PCR employed 60 Vbeta primers together with 13 Jbeta primers. Some clones are missing from TCRdb's copy, which holds only in-frame ones; the method was immunoSEQ multiplex PCR. Seen here are 170,000 or so clones, roughly 80% observed once, and the top ten hold under 4%. This chain links TRBV27 with TRBJ1-6; D call uncertain. This clonotype was sampled from a woman aged 40 to 49 in good health and CMV-seronegative. The sequenced sample was PBMCs. CDR3 in DNA: TGTGCCAGCAGTCAACAGAACTCCTATAATTCACCCCTCCACTTT. It specifies CASSQQNSYNSPLHF.